Each of the 12 T cell receptor beta chains below was sequenced from the same sample in a study of T-cell reconstitution after alpha-beta-depleted transplantation in children. A TCRbeta library incorporating unique molecular identifiers was prepared. TCRdb used MiXCR to reprocess the PCR reads, holding one entry per CDR3 protein. In the table there are 250,000 to 350,000 distinct CDR3 sequences, almost 10% of which are singletons. The sequencing used PBMCs from the stem cell graft donor, collected from the stem cell graft. Receptors were obtained from a human donor who donated a stem cell graft to a child with SCID.

The chain recombines TRBV7-9 with TRBJ1-6; D unresolved. CDR3 length: 15 amino acids. V gave up 5 bases and J gave up 7 bases, with 15 bases separating them. Germline V CDR1 and CDR2: SEHNR, FQNEAQ (reference sequence). This chain's CDR3 is CASSPVLSLNSPLHF. The CDR3 DNA is TGTGCCAGCAGCCCCGTCTTATCCCTAAATTCACCCCTCCACTTT. Variable domain in full (rest from reference TRBV7-9 and TRBJ1-6): DTGVSQNPRHKITKRGQNVTFRCDPISEHNRLYWYRQTLGQGPEFLTYFQNEAQLEKSRLLSDRFSAERPKGSFSTLEIQRTEQGDSAMYLCASSPVLSLNSPLHFGNGTRLTVT.

In its sample, this clonotype was seen many times. The genes are TRBV3-1 and TRBJ1-2; D is ambiguous. Deletions cut 1 base from V and 0 bases from J, with 9 bases between. This CDR3 has 15 residues. The germline V gene has CDR1 LGHDT and CDR2 YNNKEL (reference sequence). The chain's CDR3 is CASSQGVIANYGYTF. DNA of the CDR3: TGTGCCAGCAGCCAAGGAGTGATAGCTAACTATGGCTACACCTTC.

This clonotype appeared a few times. The chain has TRBV3-1 and TRBJ2-2; D not certain. Germline V gives CDR1 LGHDT, CDR2 YNNKEL (reference sequence). V gave up 0 bases and J gave up 5 bases, with 13 bases separating them. CDR3 length: 16 amino acids. The CDR3 DNA is TGTGCCAGCAGCCAAGACCGCAACCTGGTAACCGGGGAGCTGTTTTTT. It codes for CASSQDRNLVTGELFF.

The chain recombines TRBV18 with TRBJ1-6; D might be TRBD1 (6 bases). This CDR3 region has 15 residues. V was shortened by 0 bases and J by 9 bases, with 12 bases between the two germline ends. Germline assignment: CDR1 KGHSH and CDR2 LQKENI. The CDR3 sequence: CASSPPAGVGSPLHF. DNA of the CDR3: TGTGCCAGCTCACCACCGGCAGGGGTCGGTTCACCCCTCCACTTT.

Ten or more counts support this clonotype. The chain has TRBV12-3 or TRBV12-4 and TRBJ2-1, with 8 bases matching TRBD2. Unmatched junction bases numbered 7, after V lost 6 bases and J lost 3 bases. The length of the CDR3 is 15 residues. As DNA, the CDR3 is TGTGCCAGCAGGAGACGGGGGGGCCGCTACAATGAGCAGTTCTTC. This sequence encodes CASRRRGGRYNEQFF.

J is TRBJ2-7 and V is TRBV6-8; D remains ambiguous. Trimming removed 2 bases at V and 2 bases at J, with 7 bases between. CDR1 and CDR2 from the germline V gene are MNHGY and SAAAGT. The length of the CDR3 is 13 residues. Here the CDR3 DNA reads TGTGCCAGCAGTTACCAAAGACCCTACGAGCAGTACTTC. Amino acid sequence: CASSYQRPYEQYF.

There are a few counts of this clonotype. This chain joins TRBV7-9 and TRBJ2-1, with no clear D. The V gene's germline CDR1 is SEHNR and CDR2 FQNEAQ (reference sequence). The CDR3 sequence is 15 residues long. Trimming cost V 1 base and J 5 bases, with 12 bases left between them. DNA of the CDR3: TGTGCCAGCAGCTTAGTAGGCCCCACGAACAATGAGCAGTTCTTC. Amino acid sequence: CASSLVGPTNNEQFF. The full variable domain, completed using reference TRBV7-9 and TRBJ2-1, is DTGVSQNPRHKITKRGQNVTFRCDPISEHNRLYWYRQTLGQGPEFLTYFQNEAQLEKSRLLSDRFSAERPKGSFSTLEIQRTEQGDSAMYLCASSLVGPTNNEQFFGPGTRLTVL.

With respect to this clonotype: A much larger clone differs by one base, so this may be a read error. The chain has TRBV4-2 and TRBJ1-6; the D is unclear. The CDR3 length is 14 residues. Trimming cost V 8 bases and J 4 bases, with 12 bases left between them. Per germline, CDR1 LGHNA and CDR2 YNFKEQ. This chain's CDR3 is CASAYWNYNSPLHF. CDR3 DNA: TGTGCCAGCGCCTATTGGAATTATAATTCACCCCTCCACTTT.

The rearrangement joins TRBV3-1 to TRBJ2-5; D not resolved. V lost 8 bases to trimming and J lost 4 bases, with 2 bases between them. Looked up from germline, CDR1 is LGHDT and CDR2 is YNNKEL (reference sequence). This CDR3 region has 9 residues. The CDR3 nucleotides read TGTGCCAGCGGAGAGACCCAGTACTTC. As protein: CASGETQYF.

This rearrangement joins TRBV19 to TRBJ2-3, with D possibly matching TRBD1 (6 bases). The germline V gene has CDR1 LNHDA and CDR2 SQIVND (reference sequence). The CDR3 runs to 15 residues. V was trimmed by 3 bases and J by 1 base, leaving 11 bases between them. The CDR3 sequence is CASSIMGQRTDTQYF. The CDR3 DNA reads TGTGCCAGTAGTATCATGGGACAACGCACAGATACGCAGTATTTT.

The sample holds many counts of this clonotype. V usage is TRBV9 and J usage is TRBJ2-2, with no clear D. CDR3 length: 15 residues. The germline CDR1 and CDR2 sequences are SGDLS and YYNGEE. The germline V and J ends were trimmed by 0 bases and 4 bases, with 10 bases remaining between them. CDR3 nucleotide sequence: TGTGCCAGCAGCGTAGGCCAGTTCGGCACCGGGGAGCTGTTTTTT. Protein sequence: CASSVGQFGTGELFF.

The sample holds a few counts of this clonotype. The chain carries TRBV6-5 and TRBJ2-7; either TRBD1 or TRBD2 may supply D (6 bases each). Germline CDR1 is MNHEY and CDR2 is SVGAGI. This CDR3 is 13 amino acids long. Trimming left V 0 bases short and J 6 bases short, with 9 bases between. The CDR3 bases are TGTGCCAGCAGTTACTCACAGGGAGGCGAGCAGTACTTC. Protein sequence: CASSYSQGGEQYF.